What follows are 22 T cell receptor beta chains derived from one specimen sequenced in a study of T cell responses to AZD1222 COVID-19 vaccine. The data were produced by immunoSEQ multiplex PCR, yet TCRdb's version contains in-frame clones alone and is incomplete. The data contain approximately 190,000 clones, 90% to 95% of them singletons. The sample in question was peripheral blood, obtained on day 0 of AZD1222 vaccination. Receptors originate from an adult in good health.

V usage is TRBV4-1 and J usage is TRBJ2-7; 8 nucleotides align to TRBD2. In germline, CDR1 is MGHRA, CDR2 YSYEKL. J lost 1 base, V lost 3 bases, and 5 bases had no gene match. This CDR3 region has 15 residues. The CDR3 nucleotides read TGCGCCAGCAGCCAGGGCGGGGGGAATTCCTACGAGCAGTACTTC. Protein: CASSQGGGNSYEQYF.

The CDR3 is CASSLRAGGYNEQFF. The CDR3 nucleotides are TGTGCCAGCAGCCTCAGGGCAGGGGGATACAATGAGCAGTTCTTC. This sequence joins TRBV5-4 and TRBJ2-1, with 7 bases aligning to TRBD1. This CDR3 is built from 15 residues. CDR1 and CDR2 (germline): SGHNT, YYREEE (reference sequence). J lost 4 bases, V lost 4 bases, and 8 bases had no gene match.

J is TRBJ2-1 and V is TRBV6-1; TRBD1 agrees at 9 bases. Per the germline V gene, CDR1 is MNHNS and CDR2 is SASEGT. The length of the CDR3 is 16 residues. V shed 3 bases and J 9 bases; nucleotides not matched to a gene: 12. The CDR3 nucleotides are TGTGCCAGCAGTGACATTAAGACAGGGGGGCACGCTGAGCAGTTCTTC. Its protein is CASSDIKTGGHAEQFF.

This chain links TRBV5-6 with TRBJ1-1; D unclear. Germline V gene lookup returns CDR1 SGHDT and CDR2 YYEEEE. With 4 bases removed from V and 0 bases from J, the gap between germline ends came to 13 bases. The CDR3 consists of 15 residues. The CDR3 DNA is TGTGCCAGCAGCCCCCCGGGAGCGCTGAACACTGAAGCTTTCTTT. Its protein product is CASSPPGALNTEAFF.

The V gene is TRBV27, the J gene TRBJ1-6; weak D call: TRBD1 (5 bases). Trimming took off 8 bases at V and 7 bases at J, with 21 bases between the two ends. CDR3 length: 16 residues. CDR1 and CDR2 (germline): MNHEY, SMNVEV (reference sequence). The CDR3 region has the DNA TGTGCCAGCGGTATCTTCTGGGAGGGGATAAATTCACCCCTCCACTTT. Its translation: CASGIFWEGINSPLHF.

The CDR3 DNA is TGTGCCAGCAGCTCCCCGGGACAGGTTGTCCCTGAAAAACTGTTTTTT. Translation: CASSSPGQVVPEKLFF. The chain employs TRBV7-9 and TRBJ1-4; 8 bases match TRBD1. This CDR3 is built from 16 residues. In germline, CDR1 is SEHNR, CDR2 FQNEAQ (reference sequence). J was trimmed by 7 bases and V by 4 bases; bases with no gene match: 11.

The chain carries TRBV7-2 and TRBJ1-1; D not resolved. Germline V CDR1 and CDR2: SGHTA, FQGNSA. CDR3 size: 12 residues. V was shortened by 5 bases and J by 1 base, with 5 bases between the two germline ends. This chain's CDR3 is CASSHENTEAFF. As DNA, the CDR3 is TGTGCCAGCAGCCACGAGAACACTGAAGCTTTCTTT.

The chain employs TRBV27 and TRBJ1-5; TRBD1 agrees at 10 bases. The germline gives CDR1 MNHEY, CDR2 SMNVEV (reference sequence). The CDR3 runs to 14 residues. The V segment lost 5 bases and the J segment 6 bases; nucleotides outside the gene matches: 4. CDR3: CASSPRDRGQPQHF. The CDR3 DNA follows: TGTGCCAGCAGTCCCCGGGACAGGGGTCAGCCCCAGCATTTT.

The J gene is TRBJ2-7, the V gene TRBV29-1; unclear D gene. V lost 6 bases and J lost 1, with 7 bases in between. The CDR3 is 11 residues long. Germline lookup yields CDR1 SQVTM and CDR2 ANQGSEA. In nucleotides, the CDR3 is TGCAGCGTCAGGAATTCCTACGAGCAGTACTTC. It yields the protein CSVRNSYEQYF.

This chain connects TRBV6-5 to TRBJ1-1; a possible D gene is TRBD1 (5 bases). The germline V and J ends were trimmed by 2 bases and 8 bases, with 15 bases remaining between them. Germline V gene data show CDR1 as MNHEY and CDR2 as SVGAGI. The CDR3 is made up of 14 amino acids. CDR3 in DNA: TGTGCCAGCAGTTACCTGCGACAGTCTTCCGAAGCTTTCTTT. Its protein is CASSYLRQSSEAFF.

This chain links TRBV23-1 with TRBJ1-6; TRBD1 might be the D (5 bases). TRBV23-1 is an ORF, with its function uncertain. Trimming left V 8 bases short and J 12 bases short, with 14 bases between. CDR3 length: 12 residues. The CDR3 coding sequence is TGCGCCAGCCCACGGGACCAGGGACCCCTCCACTTT. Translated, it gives CASPRDQGPLHF.

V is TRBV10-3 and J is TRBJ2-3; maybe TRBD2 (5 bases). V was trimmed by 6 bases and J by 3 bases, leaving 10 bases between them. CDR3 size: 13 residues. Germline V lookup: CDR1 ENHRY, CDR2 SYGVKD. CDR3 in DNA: TGTGCCATCAGGGCTAGCCAAACAGATACGCAGTATTTT. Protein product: CAIRASQTDTQYF.

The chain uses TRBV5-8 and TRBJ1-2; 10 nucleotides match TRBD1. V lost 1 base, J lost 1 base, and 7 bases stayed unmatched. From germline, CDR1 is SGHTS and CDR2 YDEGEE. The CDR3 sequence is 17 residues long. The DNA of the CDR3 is TGTGCCAGCAGCTTGACCGGGACAGGGGATGGTAACTATGGCTACACCTTC. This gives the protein CASSLTGTGDGNYGYTF.

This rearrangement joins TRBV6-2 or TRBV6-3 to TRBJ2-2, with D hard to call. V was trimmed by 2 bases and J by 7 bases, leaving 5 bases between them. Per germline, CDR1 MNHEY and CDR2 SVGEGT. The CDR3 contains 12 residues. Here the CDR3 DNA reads TGTGCCAGCAGTTACGGAGTCGGGGAGCTGTTTTTT. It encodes CASSYGVGELFF.

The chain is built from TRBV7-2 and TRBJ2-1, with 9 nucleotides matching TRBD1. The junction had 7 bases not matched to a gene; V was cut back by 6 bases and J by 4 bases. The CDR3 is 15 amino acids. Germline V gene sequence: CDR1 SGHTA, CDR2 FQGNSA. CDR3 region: CASRYPGTGYNEQFF. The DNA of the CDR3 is TGTGCCAGCAGGTATCCCGGGACAGGGTACAATGAGCAGTTCTTC.

CDR3 in amino acids: CASSLKQGTGYNEQFF. The CDR3 DNA reads as TGTGCCAGCAGTCTAAAACAGGGAACGGGGTACAATGAGCAGTTCTTC. The chain has TRBV27 and TRBJ2-1; possibly TRBD1 for D (6 bases). The CDR3 is 16 residues long. Germline assignment: CDR1 MNHEY and CDR2 SMNVEV (reference sequence). V shed 5 bases and J shed 4 bases, with 18 bases lying between them.

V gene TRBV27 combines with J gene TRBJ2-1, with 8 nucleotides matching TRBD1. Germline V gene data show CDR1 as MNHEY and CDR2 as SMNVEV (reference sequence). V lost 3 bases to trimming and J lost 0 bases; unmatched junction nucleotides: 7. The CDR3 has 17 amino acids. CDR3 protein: CASSFLTGTGSYNEQFF. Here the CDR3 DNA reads TGTGCCAGCAGTTTCCTTACCGGGACAGGCTCCTACAATGAGCAGTTCTTC.

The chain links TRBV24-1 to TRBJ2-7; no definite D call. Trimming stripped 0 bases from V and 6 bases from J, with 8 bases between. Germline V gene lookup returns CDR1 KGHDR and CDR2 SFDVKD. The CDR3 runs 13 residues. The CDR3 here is CATSDLAGREQYF. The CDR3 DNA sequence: TGTGCCACCAGTGATTTGGCAGGCCGCGAGCAGTACTTC.

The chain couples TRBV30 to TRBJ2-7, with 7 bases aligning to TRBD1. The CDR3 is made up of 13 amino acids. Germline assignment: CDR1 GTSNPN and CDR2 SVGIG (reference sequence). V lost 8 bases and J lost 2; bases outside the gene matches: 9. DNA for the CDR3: TGTGCCGCAGGGCAACAGGGGCCCTACGAGCAGTACTTC. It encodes CAAGQQGPYEQYF.

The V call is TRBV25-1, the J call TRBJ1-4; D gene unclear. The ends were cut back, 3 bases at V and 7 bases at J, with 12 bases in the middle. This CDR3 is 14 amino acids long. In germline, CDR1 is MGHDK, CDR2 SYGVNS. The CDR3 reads CASSDSPNSEKLFF. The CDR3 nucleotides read TGTGCCAGCAGTGATTCACCTAACAGTGAAAAACTGTTTTTT.

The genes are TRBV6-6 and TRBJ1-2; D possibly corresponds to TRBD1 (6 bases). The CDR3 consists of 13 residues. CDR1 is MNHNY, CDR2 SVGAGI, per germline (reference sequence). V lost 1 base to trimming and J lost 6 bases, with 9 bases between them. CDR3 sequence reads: CASSYWGADGYTF. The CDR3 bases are TGTGCCAGCAGTTACTGGGGGGCCGATGGCTACACCTTC.

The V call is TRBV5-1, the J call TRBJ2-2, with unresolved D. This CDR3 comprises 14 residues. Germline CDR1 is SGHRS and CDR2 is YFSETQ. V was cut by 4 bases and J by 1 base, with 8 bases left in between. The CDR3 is CASSPDLNTGELFF. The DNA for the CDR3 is TGCGCCAGCAGCCCCGACCTGAACACCGGGGAGCTGTTTTTT.